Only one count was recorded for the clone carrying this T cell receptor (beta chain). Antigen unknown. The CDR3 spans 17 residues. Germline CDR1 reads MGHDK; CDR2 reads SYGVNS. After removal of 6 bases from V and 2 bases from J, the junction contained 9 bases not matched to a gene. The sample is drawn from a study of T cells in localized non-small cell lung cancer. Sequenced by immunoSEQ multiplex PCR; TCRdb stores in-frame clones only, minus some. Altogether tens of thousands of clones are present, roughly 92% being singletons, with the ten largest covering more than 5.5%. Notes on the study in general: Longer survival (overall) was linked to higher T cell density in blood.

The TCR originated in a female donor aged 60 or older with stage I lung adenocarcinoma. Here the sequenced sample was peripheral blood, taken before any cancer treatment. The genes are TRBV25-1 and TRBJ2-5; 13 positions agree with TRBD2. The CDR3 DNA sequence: TGTGCCAGCAGCCGGACTAGCGGGGGCCCCCGACAAGAGACCCAGTACTTC. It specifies CASSRTSGGPRQETQYF.